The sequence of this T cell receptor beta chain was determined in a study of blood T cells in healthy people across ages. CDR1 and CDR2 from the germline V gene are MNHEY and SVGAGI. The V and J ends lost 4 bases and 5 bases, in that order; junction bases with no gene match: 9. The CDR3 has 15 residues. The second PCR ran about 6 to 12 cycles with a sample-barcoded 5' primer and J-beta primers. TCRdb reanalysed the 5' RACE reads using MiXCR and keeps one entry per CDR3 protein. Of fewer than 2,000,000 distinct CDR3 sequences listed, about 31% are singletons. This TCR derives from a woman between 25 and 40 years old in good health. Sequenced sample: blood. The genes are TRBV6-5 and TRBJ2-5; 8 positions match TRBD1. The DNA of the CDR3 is TGTGCCAGCAGTTCTGACAGGGGAGGAGGGGAGACCCAGTACTTC. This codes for CASSSDRGGGETQYF.